The source of this T cell receptor beta chain is a study of blood T cell repertoires in COVID-19. This CDR3 is built from 16 residues. Per the germline V gene, CDR1 is SGHNT and CDR2 is YYREEE (reference sequence). V was pared by 4 bases and J by 5 bases, with 11 bases of the junction left unmatched. This table comes from immunoSEQ multiplex PCR, and its TCRdb copy is limited to in-frame clones, with some not included. The profile covers a few hundred thousand clones, with approximately 90% appearing a single time and about 4.1% taken by the ten largest. The sequencing input was peripheral blood. This chain uses TRBV5-4 with TRBJ2-1; 8 nucleotides match TRBD2. The receptor's source is a man aged 50 to 60 with acute or convalescent COVID-19. The chain's CDR3 is CASSLRRGGPDNEQFF. The DNA for the CDR3 is TGTGCCAGCAGCCTTCGACGGGGGGGGCCCGACAATGAGCAGTTCTTC.